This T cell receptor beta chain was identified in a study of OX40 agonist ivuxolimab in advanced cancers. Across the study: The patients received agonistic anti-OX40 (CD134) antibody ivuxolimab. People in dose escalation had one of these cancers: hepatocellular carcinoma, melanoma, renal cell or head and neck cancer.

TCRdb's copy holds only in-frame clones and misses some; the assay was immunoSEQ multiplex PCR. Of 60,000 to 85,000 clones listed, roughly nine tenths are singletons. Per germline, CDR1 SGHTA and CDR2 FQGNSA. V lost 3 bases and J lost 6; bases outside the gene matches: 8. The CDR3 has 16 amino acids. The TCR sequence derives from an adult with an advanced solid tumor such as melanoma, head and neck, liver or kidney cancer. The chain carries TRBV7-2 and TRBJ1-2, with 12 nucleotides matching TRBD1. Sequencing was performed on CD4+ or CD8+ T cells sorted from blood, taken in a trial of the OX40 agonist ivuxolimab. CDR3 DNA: TGTGCCAGCAGCTTGGGTGGGACAGGGGGCCTGGATGGCTACACCTTC. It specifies CASSLGGTGGLDGYTF.